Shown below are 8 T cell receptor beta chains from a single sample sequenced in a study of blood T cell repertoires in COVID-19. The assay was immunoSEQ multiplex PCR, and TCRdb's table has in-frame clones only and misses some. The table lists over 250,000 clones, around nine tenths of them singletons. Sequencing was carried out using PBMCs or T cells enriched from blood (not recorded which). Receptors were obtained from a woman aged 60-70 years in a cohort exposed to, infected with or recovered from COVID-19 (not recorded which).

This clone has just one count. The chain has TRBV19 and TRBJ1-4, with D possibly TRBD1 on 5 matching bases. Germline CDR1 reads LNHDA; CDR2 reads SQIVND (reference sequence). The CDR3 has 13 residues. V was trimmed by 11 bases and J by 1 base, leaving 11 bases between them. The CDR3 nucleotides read TGTGCCGCCCAGGGAAGAACTAATGAAAAACTGTTTTTT. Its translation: CAAQGRTNEKLFF.

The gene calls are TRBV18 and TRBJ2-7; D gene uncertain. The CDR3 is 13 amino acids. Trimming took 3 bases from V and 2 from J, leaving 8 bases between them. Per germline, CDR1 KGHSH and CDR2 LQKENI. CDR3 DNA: TGTGCCAGCTCACCTGGCCTCGCCTACGAGCAGTACTTC. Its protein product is CASSPGLAYEQYF.

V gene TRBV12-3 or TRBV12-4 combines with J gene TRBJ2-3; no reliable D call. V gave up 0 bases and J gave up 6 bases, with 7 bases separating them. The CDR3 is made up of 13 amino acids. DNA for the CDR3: TGTGCCAGCAGTTTAGCTCGCGGCGATACGCAGTATTTT. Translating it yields CASSLARGDTQYF.

Written as DNA, the CDR3 is TGTGCCAGCAGCCCCCACTGGCGGGGCTACGAGCAGTACTTC. Translation gives CASSPHWRGYEQYF. The gene calls are TRBV6-2 or TRBV6-3 and TRBJ2-7, with D perhaps matching TRBD2 (6 bases). CDR3 length equals 14 residues. Looked up from germline, CDR1 is MNHEY and CDR2 is SVGEGT. Trimming shortened V by 6 bases and J by 3 bases, and 15 bases separated the two germline ends.

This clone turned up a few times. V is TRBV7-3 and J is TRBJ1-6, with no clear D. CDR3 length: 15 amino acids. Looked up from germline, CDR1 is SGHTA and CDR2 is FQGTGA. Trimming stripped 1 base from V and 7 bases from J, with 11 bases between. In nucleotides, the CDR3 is TGTGCCAGCAGCTTAAACCCCGGGAGCAATTCACCCCTCCACTTT. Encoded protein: CASSLNPGSNSPLHF.

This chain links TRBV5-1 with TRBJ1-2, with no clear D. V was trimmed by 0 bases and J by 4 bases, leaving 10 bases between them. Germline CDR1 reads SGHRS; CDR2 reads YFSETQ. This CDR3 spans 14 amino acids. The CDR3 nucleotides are TGCGCCAGCAGCTTGGAACTGCCCCTCTATGGCTACACCTTC. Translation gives CASSLELPLYGYTF.

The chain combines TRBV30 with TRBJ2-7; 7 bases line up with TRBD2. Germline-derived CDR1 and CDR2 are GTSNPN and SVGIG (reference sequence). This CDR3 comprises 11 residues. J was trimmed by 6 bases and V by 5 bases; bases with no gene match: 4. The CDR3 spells CAWGEGPEQYF. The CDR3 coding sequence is TGTGCCTGGGGGGAGGGGCCCGAGCAGTACTTC.

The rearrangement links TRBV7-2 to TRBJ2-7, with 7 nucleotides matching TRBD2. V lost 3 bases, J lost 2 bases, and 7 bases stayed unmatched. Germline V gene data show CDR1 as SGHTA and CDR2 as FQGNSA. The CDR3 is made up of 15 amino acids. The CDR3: CASSFSSGKAYEQYF. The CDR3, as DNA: TGTGCCAGCAGCTTCTCAAGCGGGAAAGCCTACGAGCAGTACTTC.